These 21 T cell receptor beta chains share one sample of origin, sequenced in a study of T cell changes during pregnancy in multiple sclerosis. Sequencing used immunoSEQ multiplex PCR; TCRdb keeps in-frame clones, though not all of them. This sample has just under 45,000 clones; 95% to 96% occur once, and the top ten carry about 1%. The sequences come from peripheral blood, collected in the second trimester of pregnancy. The receptors originated from a female donor with multiple sclerosis, enrolled in a pregnancy study.

The genes are TRBV7-2 and TRBJ2-1; TRBD1 might be the D (5 bases). V was clipped by 5 bases and J by 4 bases, with 6 bases between them. CDR1 and CDR2 (germline): SGHTA, FQGNSA. The CDR3 is 12 amino acids. The CDR3 reads CASSAGYNEQFF. CDR3 nucleotide sequence: TGTGCCAGCAGCGCAGGGTACAATGAGCAGTTCTTC.

V and J are TRBV11-3 and TRBJ1-1; 9 positions match TRBD1. The CDR3 contains 20 residues. Per germline, CDR1 SGHNT and CDR2 YENEEA. V lost 0 bases and J lost 1; bases outside the gene matches: 15. The CDR3 protein is CASSLDLLTGGGEANTEAFF. The CDR3, as DNA: TGTGCCAGCAGCTTAGATCTACTGACAGGGGGAGGGGAGGCGAACACTGAAGCTTTCTTT.

The chain uses TRBV11-3 and TRBJ2-3; a weak D match, TRBD2 (6 bases). Germline-derived CDR1 and CDR2 are SGHNT and YENEEA. The CDR3 contains 14 residues. V lost 3 bases and J lost 4, with 11 bases in between. In DNA, the CDR3 is TGTGCCAGCAGCTTGGGGCGGGGCTCAGATACGCAGTATTTT. This translates into CASSLGRGSDTQYF.

The chain uses TRBV4-2 and TRBJ1-1; tentative D call: TRBD1 (5 bases). The CDR3 totals 16 residues. The V gene lost 0 bases and the J gene lost 5 bases, with 16 bases spanning the gap. CDR1 and CDR2 (germline): LGHNA, YNFKEQ. CDR3: CASSQDAPGGGTEAFF. CDR3 coding DNA: TGTGCCAGCAGCCAAGATGCTCCAGGTGGGGGGACTGAAGCTTTCTTT.

The rearrangement links TRBV15 to TRBJ2-2; 7 bases are a match to TRBD1. The germline V gene has CDR1 LNHNV and CDR2 YYDKDF (reference sequence). This CDR3 is 17 amino acids long. The junction had 14 bases not matched to a gene; V was cut back by 5 bases and J by 5 bases. CDR3 residues: CATSLRDSPHGTGELFF. The CDR3 nucleotides read TGTGCCACCAGCCTCAGGGACAGCCCACATGGTACCGGGGAGCTGTTTTTT.

This chain connects TRBV7-2 to TRBJ2-7, with unresolved D. The CDR3 is made up of 15 amino acids. The germline V gene encodes CDR1 SGHTA and CDR2 FQGNSA. Trimming cost V 1 base and J 2 bases, with 12 bases left between them. The CDR3 spells CASSLEASVTYEQYF. Here the CDR3 DNA reads TGTGCCAGCAGCTTAGAAGCCTCGGTTACCTACGAGCAGTACTTC.

V usage is TRBV5-1 and J usage is TRBJ2-3, with D uncertain. CDR3 length: 14 amino acids. V was trimmed by 2 bases and J by 0 bases, leaving 7 bases between them. Germline values: CDR1 SGHRS, CDR2 YFSETQ. The CDR3 DNA is TGCGCCAGCAGCTTAATGACTAGCACAGATACGCAGTATTTT. This encodes CASSLMTSTDTQYF.

In this sample, this clone turned up once. The chain employs TRBV2 and TRBJ1-4; D may be TRBD1 (6 bases). The V gene's germline CDR1 is SNHLY and CDR2 FYNNEI. This CDR3 region has 14 residues. The V end lost 5 bases, the J end lost 6 bases, and 13 bases lay between the germline ends. As DNA, the CDR3 is TGTGCCAGCAGTATTACAGGGCTTCATGAAAAACTGTTTTTT. Amino acids: CASSITGLHEKLFF.

This chain uses TRBV7-9 with TRBJ1-5; no reliable D call. V was pared by 7 bases and J by 5 bases, with 15 bases between. CDR1 is SEHNR and CDR2 is FQNEAQ in the germline V gene (reference sequence). The CDR3 spans 14 residues. The CDR3 reads CASTQAGRDQPQHF. CDR3 nucleotide sequence: TGTGCCAGCACCCAAGCGGGCAGAGATCAGCCCCAGCATTTT.

This clone was seen just once. The chain uses TRBV9 and TRBJ1-5; TRBD1 matches 7 bases. This CDR3 spans 15 amino acids. CDR1 and CDR2 from the germline V gene are SGDLS and YYNGEE. With V trimmed by 5 bases and J by 2 bases, 7 bases remained unmatched. The CDR3 DNA is TGTGCCAGCAGTGCGACAGGGTACGGCAATCAGCCCCAGCATTTT. Protein: CASSATGYGNQPQHF.

The genes are TRBV18 and TRBJ2-3; 7 positions match TRBD1. CDR3 length equals 18 residues. Germline V gives CDR1 KGHSH, CDR2 LQKENI. With 4 bases clipped from V and 3 bases from J, the junction kept 16 bases outside the gene matches. CDR3 region: CASSHPMAKGAGTDTQYF. DNA for the CDR3: TGTGCCAGCTCACATCCCATGGCCAAGGGGGCAGGGACAGATACGCAGTATTTT.

The chain is built from TRBV9 and TRBJ2-3; 9 bases map to TRBD2. The V segment lost 0 bases and the J segment 3 bases; nucleotides outside the gene matches: 8. This CDR3 spans 17 amino acids. In germline, CDR1 is SGDLS, CDR2 YYNGEE. The CDR3 sequence is CASSVGLAGLGTDTQYF. In DNA, the CDR3 is TGTGCCAGCAGCGTAGGGCTAGCGGGGTTGGGGACAGATACGCAGTATTTT.

The chain carries TRBV7-2 and TRBJ2-7; TRBD1 matches 7 bases. The CDR3 has 14 residues. Unmatched junction bases numbered 10, after V lost 5 bases and J lost 6 bases. Germline values: CDR1 SGHTA, CDR2 FQGNSA. The CDR3 loop is CASSPITGAAEQYF. In nucleotides, the CDR3 is TGTGCCAGCAGCCCAATTACAGGGGCGGCCGAGCAGTACTTC.

The chain uses TRBV5-5 and TRBJ1-3; D is possibly TRBD1 (6 bases). V lost 1 base to trimming and J lost 0 bases, with 17 bases between them. Per the germline V gene, CDR1 is SGHKS and CDR2 is YYEKEE (reference sequence). This CDR3 contains 18 residues. The DNA of the CDR3 is TGTGCCAGCAGCTTGAAACAAACCGGACAGAACTCTGGAAACACCATATATTTT. Its protein product is CASSLKQTGQNSGNTIYF.

The chain recombines TRBV7-9 with TRBJ2-7; 12 nucleotides agree with TRBD2. This CDR3 spans 17 amino acids. V shed 0 bases and J 4 bases; nucleotides not matched to a gene: 7. The germline CDR1 and CDR2 sequences are SEHNR and FQNEAQ (reference sequence). CDR3 loop: CASSLAETSGGLYEQYF. CDR3 nucleotide sequence: TGTGCCAGCAGCTTAGCCGAGACTAGCGGGGGATTATACGAGCAGTACTTC.

The rearrangement joins TRBV6-5 to TRBJ2-2; a weak D match, TRBD2 (5 bases). V gave up 6 bases and J gave up 7 bases, with 15 bases separating them. Looked up from germline, CDR1 is MNHEY and CDR2 is SVGAGI. The CDR3 sequence is 14 residues long. Written as DNA, the CDR3 is TGTGCCAGCAGCCGGGTCCTAGAGGGCGGGGAGCTGTTTTTT. This codes for CASSRVLEGGELFF.

The chain carries TRBV29-1 and TRBJ2-5; D call uncertain. Germline V gives CDR1 SQVTM, CDR2 ANQGSEA. The CDR3 loop spans 12 amino acids. The germline V and J ends were trimmed by 0 bases and 6 bases, with 8 bases remaining between them. CDR3 sequence: CSVEERPQTQYF. DNA of the CDR3: TGCAGCGTTGAAGAGCGCCCACAGACCCAGTACTTC.

The rearrangement links TRBV7-3 to TRBJ2-5; a possible D gene is TRBD1 (6 bases). The V end was cut by 6 bases, the J end by 2 bases, with 22 bases between. Germline values: CDR1 SGHTA, CDR2 FQGTGA. The CDR3 length is 17 residues. The CDR3 sequence: CASSPAPQGRPQETQYF. The CDR3 DNA is TGTGCCAGCAGTCCAGCCCCCCAGGGGAGACCACAAGAGACCCAGTACTTC.

Relative to its sample, this clone is medium-sized. This sequence joins TRBV27 and TRBJ2-1; 10 bases match TRBD2. CDR3 length: 15 residues. Germline assignment: CDR1 MNHEY and CDR2 SMNVEV (reference sequence). Trimming removed 3 bases from V and 8 bases from J; junction bases left unmatched: 7. CDR3 amino acids: CASSFQREGLYEQFF. DNA of the CDR3: TGTGCCAGCAGTTTTCAGCGGGAGGGCCTCTATGAGCAGTTCTTC.

The rearrangement uses TRBV13 and TRBJ2-7; 9 bases are shared with TRBD1. The CDR3 is 15 residues long. The V gene end was trimmed by 4 bases and the J gene end by 4 bases; junction bases not matched to a gene: 8. The germline gives CDR1 PRHDT, CDR2 FYEKMQ (reference sequence). The CDR3 nucleotides read TGTGCCAGCAGCTACACCGGGACAGGGACATACGAGCAGTACTTC. Translating it yields CASSYTGTGTYEQYF.

The V call is TRBV6-4, the J call TRBJ2-1; TRBD2 matches at 13 bases. The CDR3 contains 15 residues. Per the germline V gene, CDR1 is MRHNA and CDR2 is SNTAGT. J was trimmed by 7 bases and V by 5 bases; bases with no gene match: 5. The CDR3 spells CASSWTSGSGNEQFF. CDR3 bases: TGTGCCAGCAGTTGGACTAGCGGGAGCGGAAATGAGCAGTTCTTC.